Listed here is a single TCR beta chain. Its antigen is unknown. Researchers ran immunoSEQ v3.0 at survey level. The table came from immunoSEQ multiplex PCR; TCRdb's copy has only in-frame clones and leaves some out. The sample yields about 28,000 clones, 84% seen once. There are 15 residues in the CDR3. Germline V gene sequence: CDR1 MNHEY, CDR2 SMNVEV (reference sequence). V lost 8 bases to trimming and J lost 0 bases, with 16 bases between them. The record originates from a study of long-term antiretroviral therapy in people with HIV. Findings and caveats of the study: Records did not include ART adherence, viral resistance or therapy changes. Clonal expansions arising prior to ART prevailed in the repertoire at every time point. HIV repertoires showed narrower CDR3 length ranges than controls.

Per donor, a minimum of one pre-ART and a minimum of two post-ART PBMC samples were available. The origin of this receptor is a young man with HIV. Sequencing was performed on unsorted PBMCs, taken 0.4 years after starting antiretroviral therapy. The chain uses TRBV27 and TRBJ1-2, with D maybe TRBD1 (6 bases). The DNA for the CDR3 is TGTGCCAGCCCATTACAGGGAGAGCCTAACTATGGCTACACCTTC. This gives the protein CASPLQGEPNYGYTF.